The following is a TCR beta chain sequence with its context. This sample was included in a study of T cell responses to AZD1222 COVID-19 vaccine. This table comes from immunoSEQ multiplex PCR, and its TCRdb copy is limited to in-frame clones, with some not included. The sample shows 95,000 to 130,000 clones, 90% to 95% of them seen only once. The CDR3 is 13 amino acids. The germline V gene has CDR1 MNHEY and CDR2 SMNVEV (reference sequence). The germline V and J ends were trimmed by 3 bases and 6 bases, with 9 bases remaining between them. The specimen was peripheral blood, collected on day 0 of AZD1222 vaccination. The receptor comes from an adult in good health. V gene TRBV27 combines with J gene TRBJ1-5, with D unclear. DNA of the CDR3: TGTGCCAGCAGTTTTCTAGGGCCTCAGCCCCAGCATTTT. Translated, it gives CASSFLGPQPQHF.